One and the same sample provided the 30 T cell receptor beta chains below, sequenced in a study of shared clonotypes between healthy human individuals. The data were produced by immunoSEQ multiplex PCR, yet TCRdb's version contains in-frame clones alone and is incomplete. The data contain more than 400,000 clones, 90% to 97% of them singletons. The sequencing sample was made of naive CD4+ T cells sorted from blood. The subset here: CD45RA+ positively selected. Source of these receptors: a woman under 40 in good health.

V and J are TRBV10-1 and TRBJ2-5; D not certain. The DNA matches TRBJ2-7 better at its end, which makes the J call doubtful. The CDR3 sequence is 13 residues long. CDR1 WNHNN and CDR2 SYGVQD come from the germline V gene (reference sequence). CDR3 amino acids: CASSSGQLYEQYF. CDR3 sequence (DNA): TGCGCCAGCAGTTCCGGGCAGCTCTACGAGCAGTACTTC.

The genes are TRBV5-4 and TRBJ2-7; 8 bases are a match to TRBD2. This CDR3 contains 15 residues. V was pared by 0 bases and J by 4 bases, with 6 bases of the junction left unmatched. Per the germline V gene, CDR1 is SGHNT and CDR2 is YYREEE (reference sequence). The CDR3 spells CASSLVVAGIYEQYF. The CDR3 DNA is TGTGCCAGCAGCTTGGTGGTAGCGGGGATATACGAGCAGTACTTC.

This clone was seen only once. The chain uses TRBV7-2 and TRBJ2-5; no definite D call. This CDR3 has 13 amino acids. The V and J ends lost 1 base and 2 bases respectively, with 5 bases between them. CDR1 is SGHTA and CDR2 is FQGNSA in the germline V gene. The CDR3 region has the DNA TGTGCCAGCAGCTTAGGGGCACAAGAGACCCAGTACTTC. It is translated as CASSLGAQETQYF.

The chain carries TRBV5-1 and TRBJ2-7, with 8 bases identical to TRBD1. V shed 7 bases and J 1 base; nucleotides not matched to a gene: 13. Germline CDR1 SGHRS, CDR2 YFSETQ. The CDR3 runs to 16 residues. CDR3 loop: CASSRGPSIQSYEQYF. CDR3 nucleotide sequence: TGCGCCAGCTCCAGGGGGCCGTCGATTCAGTCCTACGAGCAGTACTTC.

CDR3 bases: TGTGCCAGCAGCTTAGGCAGCAGGGGGCCAGAGACCCAGTACTTC. As protein: CASSLGSRGPETQYF. This chain uses TRBV7-2 with TRBJ2-5; 8 bases fit TRBD1. J gave up 4 bases and V 1 base, and 5 bases lay outside the gene matches. There are 15 residues in the CDR3. Germline CDR1 and CDR2: SGHTA and FQGNSA.

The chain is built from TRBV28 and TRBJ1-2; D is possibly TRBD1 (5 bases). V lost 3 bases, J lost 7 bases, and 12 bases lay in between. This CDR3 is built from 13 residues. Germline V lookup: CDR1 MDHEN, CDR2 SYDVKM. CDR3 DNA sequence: TGTGCCAGCAGTTTTGGAAAGGGGCCTGGCTACACCTTC. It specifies CASSFGKGPGYTF.

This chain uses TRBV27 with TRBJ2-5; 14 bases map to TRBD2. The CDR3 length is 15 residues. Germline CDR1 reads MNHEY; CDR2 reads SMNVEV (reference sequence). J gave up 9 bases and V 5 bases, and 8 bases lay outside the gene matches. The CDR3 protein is CASSPGLAGGRAQYF. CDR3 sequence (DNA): TGTGCCAGCAGTCCCGGACTAGCGGGGGGCAGGGCCCAGTACTTC.

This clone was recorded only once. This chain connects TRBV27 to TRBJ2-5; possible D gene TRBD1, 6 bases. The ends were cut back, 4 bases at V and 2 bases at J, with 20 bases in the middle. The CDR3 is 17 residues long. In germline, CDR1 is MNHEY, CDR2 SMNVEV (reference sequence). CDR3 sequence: CASSSSTGIIFQETQYF. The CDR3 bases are TGTGCCAGCAGTTCTTCCACAGGGATAATTTTTCAAGAGACCCAGTACTTC.

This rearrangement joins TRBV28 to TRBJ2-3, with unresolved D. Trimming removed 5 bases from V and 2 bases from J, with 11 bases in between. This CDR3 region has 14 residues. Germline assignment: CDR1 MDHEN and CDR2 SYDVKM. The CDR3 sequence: CASSVRHVTDTQYF. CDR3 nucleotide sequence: TGTGCCAGCAGTGTTAGGCACGTCACAGATACGCAGTATTTT.

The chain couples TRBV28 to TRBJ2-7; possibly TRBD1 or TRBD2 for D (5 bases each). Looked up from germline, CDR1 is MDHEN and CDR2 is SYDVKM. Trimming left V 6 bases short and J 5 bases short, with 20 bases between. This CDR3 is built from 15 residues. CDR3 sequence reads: CASSMGSSGAHEQYF. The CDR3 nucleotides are TGTGCCAGCAGCATGGGGAGCTCCGGGGCGCACGAGCAGTACTTC.

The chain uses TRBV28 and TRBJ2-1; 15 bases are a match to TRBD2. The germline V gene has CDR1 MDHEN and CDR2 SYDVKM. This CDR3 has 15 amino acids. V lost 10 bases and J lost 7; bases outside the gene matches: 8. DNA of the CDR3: TGTGCCACGAGGACTAGCGGGAGGGCCTCTAATGAGCAGTTCTTC. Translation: CATRTSGRASNEQFF. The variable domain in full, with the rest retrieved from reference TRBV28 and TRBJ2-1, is DVKVTQSSRYLVKRTGEKVFLECVQDMDHENMFWYRQDPGLGLRLIYFSYDVKMKEKGDIPEGYSVSREKKERFSLILESASTNQTSMYLCATRTSGRASNEQFFGPGTRLTVL.

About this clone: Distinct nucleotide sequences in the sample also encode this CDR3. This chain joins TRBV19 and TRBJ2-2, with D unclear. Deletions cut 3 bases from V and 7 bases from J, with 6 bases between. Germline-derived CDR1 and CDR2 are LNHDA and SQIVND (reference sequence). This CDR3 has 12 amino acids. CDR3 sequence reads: CASSISVGELFF. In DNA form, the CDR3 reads TGTGCCAGTAGTATTTCCGTCGGGGAGCTGTTTTTT.

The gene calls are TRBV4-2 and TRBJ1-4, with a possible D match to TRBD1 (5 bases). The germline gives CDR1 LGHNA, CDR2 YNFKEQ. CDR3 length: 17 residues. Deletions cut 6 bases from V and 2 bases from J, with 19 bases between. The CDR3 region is CASRRRGRGGTNEKLFF. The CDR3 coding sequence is TGTGCCAGCAGAAGGAGGGGTAGGGGAGGGACTAATGAAAAACTGTTTTTT.

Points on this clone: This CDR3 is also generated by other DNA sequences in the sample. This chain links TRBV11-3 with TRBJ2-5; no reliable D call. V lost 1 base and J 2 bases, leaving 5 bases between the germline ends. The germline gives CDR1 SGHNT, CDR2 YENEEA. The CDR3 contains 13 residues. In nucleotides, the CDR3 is TGTGCCAGCAGCTTAGGGGCTCAAGAGACCCAGTACTTC. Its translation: CASSLGAQETQYF. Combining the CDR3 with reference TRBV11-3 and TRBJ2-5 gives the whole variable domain EAGVVQSPRYKIIEKKQPVAFWCNPISGHNTLYWYLQNLGQGPELLIRYENEEAVDDSQLPKDRFSAERLKGVDSTLKIQPAELGDSAVYLCASSLGAQETQYFGPGTRLLVL.

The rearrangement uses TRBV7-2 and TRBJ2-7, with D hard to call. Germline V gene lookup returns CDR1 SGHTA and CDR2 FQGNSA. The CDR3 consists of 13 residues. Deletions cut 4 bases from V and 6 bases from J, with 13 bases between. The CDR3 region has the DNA TGTGCCAGCAGCTCGGAGAGTCGCGGCGAGCAGTACTTC. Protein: CASSSESRGEQYF.

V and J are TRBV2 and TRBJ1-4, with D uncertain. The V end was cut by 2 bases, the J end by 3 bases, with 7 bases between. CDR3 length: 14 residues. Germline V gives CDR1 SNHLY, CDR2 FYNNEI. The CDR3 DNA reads TGTGCCAGCAGTGAAACCAATCCTAATGAAAAACTGTTTTTT. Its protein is CASSETNPNEKLFF. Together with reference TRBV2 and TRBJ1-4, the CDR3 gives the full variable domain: EPEVTQTPSHQVTQMGQEVILRCVPISNHLYFYWYRQILGQKVEFLVSFYNNEISEKSEIFDDQFSVERPDGSNFTLKIRSTKLEDSAMYFCASSETNPNEKLFFGSGTQLSVL.

The CDR3 nucleotides read TGTGCCAGCATCAACTACGGGGGAGCGGCAGCGAATGAGCAGTTCTTC. Translated: CASINYGGAAANEQFF. The V gene is TRBV7-8, the J gene TRBJ2-1; D might be TRBD2 (6 bases). The CDR3 consists of 16 residues. V shed 7 bases and J shed 7 bases, with 23 bases lying between them. Germline V gene lookup returns CDR1 SGHVS and CDR2 FQNEAQ.

The CDR3 DNA reads as TGTGCCAGCAGCTTGGCGGGCAGTCGGCAGCCCCAGCATTTT. Encoded protein: CASSLAGSRQPQHF. The V call is TRBV5-5, the J call TRBJ1-5; D uncertain. CDR3 length equals 14 residues. Germline CDR1 reads SGHKS; CDR2 reads YYEKEE (reference sequence). V gave up 0 bases and J gave up 7 bases, with 11 bases separating them.

CDR3 in amino acids: CASRAGQSNEQFF. In DNA, the CDR3 is TGCGCCAGCCGGGCAGGACAAAGCAATGAGCAGTTCTTC. The chain links TRBV5-1 to TRBJ2-1; perhaps TRBD1 as D (5 bases). V gave up 7 bases and J gave up 6 bases, with 14 bases separating them. The CDR3 sequence is 13 residues long. CDR1 is SGHRS and CDR2 is YFSETQ in the germline V gene.

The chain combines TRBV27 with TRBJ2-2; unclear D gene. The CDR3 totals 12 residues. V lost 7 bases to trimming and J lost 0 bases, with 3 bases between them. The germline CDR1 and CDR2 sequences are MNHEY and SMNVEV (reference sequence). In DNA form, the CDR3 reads TGTGCCAGCAAAACGAACACCGGGGAGCTGTTTTTT. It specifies CASKTNTGELFF.

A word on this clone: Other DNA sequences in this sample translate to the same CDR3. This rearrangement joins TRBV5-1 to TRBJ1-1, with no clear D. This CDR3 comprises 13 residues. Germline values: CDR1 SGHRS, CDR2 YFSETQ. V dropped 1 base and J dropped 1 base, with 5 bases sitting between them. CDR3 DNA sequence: TGCGCCAGCAGCTTGATAGAGAACACTGAAGCTTTCTTT. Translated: CASSLIENTEAFF.

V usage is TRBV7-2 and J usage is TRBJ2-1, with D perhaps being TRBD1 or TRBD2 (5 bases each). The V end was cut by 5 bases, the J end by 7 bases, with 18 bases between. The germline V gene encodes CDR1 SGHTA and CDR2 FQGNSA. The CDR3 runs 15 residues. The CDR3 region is CASSNRGEDWNEQFF. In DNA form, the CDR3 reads TGTGCCAGCAGCAATAGGGGAGAGGATTGGAATGAGCAGTTCTTC.

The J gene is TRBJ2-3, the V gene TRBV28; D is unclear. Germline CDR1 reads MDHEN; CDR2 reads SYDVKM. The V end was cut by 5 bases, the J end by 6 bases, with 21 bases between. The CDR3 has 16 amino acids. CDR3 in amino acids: CASSASQGIPIDTQYF. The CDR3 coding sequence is TGTGCCAGCAGTGCTTCGCAAGGGATTCCGATCGATACGCAGTATTTT.

The CDR3 DNA is TGTGCCAGTAGTATTCGGGAATCAGGGTTAAATCAGCCCCAGCATTTT. This translates into CASSIRESGLNQPQHF. The chain employs TRBV19 and TRBJ1-5, with TRBD1 as a possible D gene (5 bases). Between the trimmed V and J ends, which lost 3 bases and 4 bases, there was a span of 16 bases. CDR3 length: 16 amino acids. Per the germline V gene, CDR1 is LNHDA and CDR2 is SQIVND (reference sequence).

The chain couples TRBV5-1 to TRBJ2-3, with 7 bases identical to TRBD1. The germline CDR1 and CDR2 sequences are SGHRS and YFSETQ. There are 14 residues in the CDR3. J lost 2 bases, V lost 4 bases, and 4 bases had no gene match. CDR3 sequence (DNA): TGCGCCAGCAGCCCGGGACAGAACACAGATACGCAGTATTTT. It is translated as CASSPGQNTDTQYF.

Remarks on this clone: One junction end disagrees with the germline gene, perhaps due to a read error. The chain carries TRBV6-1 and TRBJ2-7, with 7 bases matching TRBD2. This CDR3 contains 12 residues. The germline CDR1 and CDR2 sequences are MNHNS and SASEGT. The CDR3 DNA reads TGCGATAAGGGAGGGGTATCTTACGAGCAGTACTTC. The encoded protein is CDKGGVSYEQYF.

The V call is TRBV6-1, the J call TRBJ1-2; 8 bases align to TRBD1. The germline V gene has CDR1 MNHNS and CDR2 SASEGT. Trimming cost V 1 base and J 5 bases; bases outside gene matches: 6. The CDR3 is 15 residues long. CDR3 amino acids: CASSEDTGGAYGYTF. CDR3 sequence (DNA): TGTGCCAGCAGTGAAGACACAGGGGGAGCTTATGGCTACACCTTC.

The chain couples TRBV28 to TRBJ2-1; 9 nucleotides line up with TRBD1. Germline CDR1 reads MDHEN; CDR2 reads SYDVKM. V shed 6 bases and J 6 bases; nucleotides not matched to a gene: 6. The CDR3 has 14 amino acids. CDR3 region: CASRRDRVSNEQFF. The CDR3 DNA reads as TGTGCCAGCAGACGGGACAGGGTAAGCAATGAGCAGTTCTTC.

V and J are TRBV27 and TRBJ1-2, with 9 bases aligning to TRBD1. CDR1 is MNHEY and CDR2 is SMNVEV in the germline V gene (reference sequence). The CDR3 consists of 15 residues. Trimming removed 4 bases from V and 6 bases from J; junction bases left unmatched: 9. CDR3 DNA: TGTGCCAGCAGTTCCCTCGGACAGGGGAGACATGGCTACACCTTC. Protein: CASSSLGQGRHGYTF.

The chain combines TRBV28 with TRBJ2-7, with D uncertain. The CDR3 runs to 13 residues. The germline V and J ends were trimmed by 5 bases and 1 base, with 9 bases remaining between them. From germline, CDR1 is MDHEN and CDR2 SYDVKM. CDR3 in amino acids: CASSAHGSYEQYF. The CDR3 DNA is TGTGCCAGCAGTGCACATGGTTCCTACGAGCAGTACTTC.